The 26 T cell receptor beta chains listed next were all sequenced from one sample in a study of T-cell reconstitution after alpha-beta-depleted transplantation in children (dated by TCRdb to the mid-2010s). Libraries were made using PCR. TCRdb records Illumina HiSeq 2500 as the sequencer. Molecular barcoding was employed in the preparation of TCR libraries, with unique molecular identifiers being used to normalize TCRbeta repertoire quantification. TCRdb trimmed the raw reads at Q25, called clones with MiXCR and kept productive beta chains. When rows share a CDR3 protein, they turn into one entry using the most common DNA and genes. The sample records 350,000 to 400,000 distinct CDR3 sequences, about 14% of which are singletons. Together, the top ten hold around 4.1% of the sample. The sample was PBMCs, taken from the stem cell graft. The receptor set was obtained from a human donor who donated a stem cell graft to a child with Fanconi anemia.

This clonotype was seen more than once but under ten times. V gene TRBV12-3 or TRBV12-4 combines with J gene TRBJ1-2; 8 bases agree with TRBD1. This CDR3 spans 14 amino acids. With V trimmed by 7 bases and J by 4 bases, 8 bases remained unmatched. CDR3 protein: CASNIQGAGYGYTF. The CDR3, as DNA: TGTGCCAGCAACATCCAGGGGGCAGGCTATGGCTACACCTTC.

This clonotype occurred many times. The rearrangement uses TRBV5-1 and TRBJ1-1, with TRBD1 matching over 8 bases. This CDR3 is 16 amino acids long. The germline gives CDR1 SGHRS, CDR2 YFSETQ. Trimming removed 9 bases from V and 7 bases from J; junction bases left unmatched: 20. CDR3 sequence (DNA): TGCGCCACCCTACTAGCCCTGGACAGGGCAGGAAGTGAAGCTTTCTTT. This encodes CATLLALDRAGSEAFF.

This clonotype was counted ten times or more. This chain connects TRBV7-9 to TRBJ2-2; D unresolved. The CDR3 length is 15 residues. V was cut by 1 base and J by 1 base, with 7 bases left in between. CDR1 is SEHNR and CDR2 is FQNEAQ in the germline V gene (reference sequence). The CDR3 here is CASSLGHLNTGELFF. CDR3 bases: TGTGCCAGCAGCTTAGGACACTTGAACACCGGGGAGCTGTTTTTT.

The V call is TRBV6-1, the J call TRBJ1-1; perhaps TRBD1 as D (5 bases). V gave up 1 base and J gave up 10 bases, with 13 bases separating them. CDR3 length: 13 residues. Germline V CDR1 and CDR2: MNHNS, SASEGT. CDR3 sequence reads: CASSEVSSGGAFF. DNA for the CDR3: TGTGCCAGCAGTGAAGTCTCATCTGGGGGAGCTTTCTTT.

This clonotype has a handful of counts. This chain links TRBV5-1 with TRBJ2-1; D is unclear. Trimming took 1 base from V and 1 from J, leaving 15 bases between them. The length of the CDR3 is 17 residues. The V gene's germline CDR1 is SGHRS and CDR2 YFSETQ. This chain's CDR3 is CASSLPDSHGSYNEQFF. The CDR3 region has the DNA TGCGCCAGCAGCTTGCCCGATTCCCACGGGTCCTACAATGAGCAGTTCTTC.

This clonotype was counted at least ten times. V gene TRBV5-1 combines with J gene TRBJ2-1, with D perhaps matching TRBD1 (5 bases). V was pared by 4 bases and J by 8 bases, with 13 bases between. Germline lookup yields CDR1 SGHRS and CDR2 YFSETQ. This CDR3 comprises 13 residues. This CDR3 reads CASSPGVGDEQFF. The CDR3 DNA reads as TGCGCCAGCAGCCCTGGTGTAGGGGATGAGCAGTTCTTC.

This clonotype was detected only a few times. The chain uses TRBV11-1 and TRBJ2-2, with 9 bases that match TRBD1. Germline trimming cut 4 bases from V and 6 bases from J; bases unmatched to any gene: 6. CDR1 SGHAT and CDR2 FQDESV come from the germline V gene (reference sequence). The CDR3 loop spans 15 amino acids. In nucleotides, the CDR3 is TGTGCCAGCAGCTCACAGGGGGCAGGATCCGGGGAGCTGTTTTTT. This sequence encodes CASSSQGAGSGELFF.

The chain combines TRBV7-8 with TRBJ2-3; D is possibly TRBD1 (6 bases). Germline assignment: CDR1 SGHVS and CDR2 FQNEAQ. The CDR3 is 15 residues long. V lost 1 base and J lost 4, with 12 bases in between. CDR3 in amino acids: CASSLDRVGADTQYF. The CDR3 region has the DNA TGTGCCAGCAGCTTAGACAGGGTAGGAGCAGATACGCAGTATTTT.

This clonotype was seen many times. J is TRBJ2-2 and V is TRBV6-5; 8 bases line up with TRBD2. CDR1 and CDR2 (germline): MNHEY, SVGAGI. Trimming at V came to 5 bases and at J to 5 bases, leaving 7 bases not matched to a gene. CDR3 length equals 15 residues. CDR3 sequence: CASSHGGALTGELFF. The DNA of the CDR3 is TGTGCCAGCAGTCACGGGGGGGCCCTAACCGGGGAGCTGTTTTTT.

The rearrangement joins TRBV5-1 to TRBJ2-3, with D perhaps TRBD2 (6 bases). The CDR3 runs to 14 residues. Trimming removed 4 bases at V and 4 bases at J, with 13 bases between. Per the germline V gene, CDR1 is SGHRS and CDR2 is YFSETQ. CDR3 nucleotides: TGCGCCAGCAGCGGGGCTAGCGTCGCAGATACGCAGTATTTT. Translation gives CASSGASVADTQYF.

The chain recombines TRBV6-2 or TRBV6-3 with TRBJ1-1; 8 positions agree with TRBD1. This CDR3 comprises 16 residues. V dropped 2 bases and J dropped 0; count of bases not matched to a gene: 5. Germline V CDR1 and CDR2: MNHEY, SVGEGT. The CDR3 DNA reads TGTGCCAGCAGTTACGGGACAGGTTTATTGAACACTGAAGCTTTCTTT. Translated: CASSYGTGLLNTEAFF.

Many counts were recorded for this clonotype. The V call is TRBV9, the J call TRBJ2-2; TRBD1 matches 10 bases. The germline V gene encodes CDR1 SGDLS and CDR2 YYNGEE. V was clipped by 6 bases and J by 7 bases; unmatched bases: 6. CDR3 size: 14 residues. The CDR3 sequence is CASNRQGAGGELFF. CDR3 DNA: TGTGCCAGCAATCGACAGGGGGCGGGCGGGGAGCTGTTTTTT.

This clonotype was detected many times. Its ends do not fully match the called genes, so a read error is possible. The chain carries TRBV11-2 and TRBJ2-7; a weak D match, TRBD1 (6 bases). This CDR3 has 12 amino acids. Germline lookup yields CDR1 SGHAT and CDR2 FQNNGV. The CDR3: CASSLDRTEQYF. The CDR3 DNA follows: TGTGCCAGCAGCCTAGACAGGACCGAGCAGTACTTC.

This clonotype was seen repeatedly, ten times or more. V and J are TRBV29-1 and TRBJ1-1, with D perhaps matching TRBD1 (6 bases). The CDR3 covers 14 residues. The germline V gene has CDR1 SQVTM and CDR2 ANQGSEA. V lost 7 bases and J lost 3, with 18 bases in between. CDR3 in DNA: TGCAGCGGACATACAGGGAATGAAGACACTGAAGCTTTCTTT. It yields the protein CSGHTGNEDTEAFF.

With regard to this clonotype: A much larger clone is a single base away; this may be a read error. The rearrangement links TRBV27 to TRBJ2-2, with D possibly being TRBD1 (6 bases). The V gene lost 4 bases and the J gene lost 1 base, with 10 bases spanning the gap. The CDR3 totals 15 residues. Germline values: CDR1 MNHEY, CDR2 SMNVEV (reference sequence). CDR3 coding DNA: TGTGCCAGCAGTTCCGTGACAGGGAACACCGGGGAGCTGTTTTTT. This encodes CASSSVTGNTGELFF.

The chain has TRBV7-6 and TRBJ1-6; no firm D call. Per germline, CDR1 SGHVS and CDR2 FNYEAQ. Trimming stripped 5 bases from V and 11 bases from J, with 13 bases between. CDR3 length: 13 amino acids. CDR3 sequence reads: CASSADESPPLHF. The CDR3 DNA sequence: TGTGCCAGCAGCGCTGACGAATCCCCACCCCTCCACTTT.

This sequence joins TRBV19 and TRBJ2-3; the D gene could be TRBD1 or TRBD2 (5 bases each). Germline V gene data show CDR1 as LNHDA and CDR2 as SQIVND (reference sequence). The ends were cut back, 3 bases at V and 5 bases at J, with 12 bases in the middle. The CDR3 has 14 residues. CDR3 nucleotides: TGTGCCAGTAGTATCGGGGCAGAGGGAGATACGCAGTATTTT. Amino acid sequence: CASSIGAEGDTQYF.

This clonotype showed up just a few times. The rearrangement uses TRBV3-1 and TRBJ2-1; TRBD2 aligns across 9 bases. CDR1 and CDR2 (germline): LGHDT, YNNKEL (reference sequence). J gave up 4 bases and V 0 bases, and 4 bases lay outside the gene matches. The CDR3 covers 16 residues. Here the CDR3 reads CASSQEGLADYNEQFF. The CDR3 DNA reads TGTGCCAGCAGCCAAGAGGGACTAGCAGATTACAATGAGCAGTTCTTC.

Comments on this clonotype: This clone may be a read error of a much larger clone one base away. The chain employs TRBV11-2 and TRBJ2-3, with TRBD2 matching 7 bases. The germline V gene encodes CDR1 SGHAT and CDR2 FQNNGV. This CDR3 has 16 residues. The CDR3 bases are TGTGCCAGCAGCTTAACGGGCAGGGAGGGCACAGATACGCGGTATTTT. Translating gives CASSLTGREGTDTRYF.

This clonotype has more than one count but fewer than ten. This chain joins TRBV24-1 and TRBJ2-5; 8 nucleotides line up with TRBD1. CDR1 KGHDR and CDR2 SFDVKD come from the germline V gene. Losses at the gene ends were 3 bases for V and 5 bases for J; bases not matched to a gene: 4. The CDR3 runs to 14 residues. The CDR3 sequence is CATSDPRQGETQYF. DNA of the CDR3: TGTGCCACCAGTGATCCTAGACAGGGGGAGACCCAGTACTTC.

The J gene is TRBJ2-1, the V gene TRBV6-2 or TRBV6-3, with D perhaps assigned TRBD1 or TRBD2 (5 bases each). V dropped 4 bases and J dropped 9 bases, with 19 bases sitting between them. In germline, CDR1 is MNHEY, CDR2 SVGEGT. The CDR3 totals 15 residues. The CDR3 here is CASSSLGRGQGEQFF. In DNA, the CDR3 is TGTGCCAGCAGTTCGCTCGGTCGCGGGCAGGGTGAGCAGTTCTTC.

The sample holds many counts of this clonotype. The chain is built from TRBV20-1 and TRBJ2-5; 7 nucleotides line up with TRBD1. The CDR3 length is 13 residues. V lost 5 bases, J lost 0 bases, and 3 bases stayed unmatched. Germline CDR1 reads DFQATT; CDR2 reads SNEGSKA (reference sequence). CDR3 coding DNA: TGCAGTGCTCCGACAGGGAACCAAGAGACCCAGTACTTC. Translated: CSAPTGNQETQYF.

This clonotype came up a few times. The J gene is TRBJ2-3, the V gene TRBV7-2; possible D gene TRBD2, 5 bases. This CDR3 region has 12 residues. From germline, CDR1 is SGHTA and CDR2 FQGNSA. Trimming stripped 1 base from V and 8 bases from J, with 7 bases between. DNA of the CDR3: TGTGCCAGCAGCTTAGAAGGGAGTACGCAGTATTTT. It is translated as CASSLEGSTQYF.

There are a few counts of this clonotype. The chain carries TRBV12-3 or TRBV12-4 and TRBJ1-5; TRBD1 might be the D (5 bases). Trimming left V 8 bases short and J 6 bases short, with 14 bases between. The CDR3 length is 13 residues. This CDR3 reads CASLWGVGQPQHF. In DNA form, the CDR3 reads TGTGCCAGCCTTTGGGGGGTCGGTCAGCCCCAGCATTTT.

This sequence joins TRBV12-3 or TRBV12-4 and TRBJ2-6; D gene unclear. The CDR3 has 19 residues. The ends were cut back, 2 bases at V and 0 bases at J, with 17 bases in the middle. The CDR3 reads CASSLSRSDHLSGANVLTF. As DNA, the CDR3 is TGTGCCAGCAGTTTAAGTCGCAGCGATCACCTCTCTGGGGCCAACGTCCTGACTTTC.

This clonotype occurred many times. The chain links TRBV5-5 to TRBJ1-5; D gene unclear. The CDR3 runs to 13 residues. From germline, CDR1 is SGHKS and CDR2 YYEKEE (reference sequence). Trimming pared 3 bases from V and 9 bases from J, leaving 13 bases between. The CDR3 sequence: CASSSRSTGPQHF. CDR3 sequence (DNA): TGTGCCAGCAGCTCGAGGTCAACGGGGCCCCAGCATTTT.